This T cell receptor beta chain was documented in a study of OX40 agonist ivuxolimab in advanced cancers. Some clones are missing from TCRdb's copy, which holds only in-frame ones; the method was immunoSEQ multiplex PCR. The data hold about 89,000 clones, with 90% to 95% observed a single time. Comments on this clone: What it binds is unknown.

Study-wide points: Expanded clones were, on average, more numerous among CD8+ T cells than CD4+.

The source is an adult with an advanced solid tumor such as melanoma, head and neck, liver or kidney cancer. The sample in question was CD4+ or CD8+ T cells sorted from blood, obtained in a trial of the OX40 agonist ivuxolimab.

CDR3 sequence: CASSSRTGQSQHF. DNA for the CDR3: TGTGCCAGCAGTTCCCGGACAGGGCAGTCCCAGCATTTT. The J gene is TRBJ1-5, the V gene TRBV6-5; 8 bases are a match to TRBD1. From germline, CDR1 is MNHEY and CDR2 SVGAGI. CDR3 length: 13 amino acids. J was trimmed by 11 bases and V by 4 bases; bases with no gene match: 7.